These 30 T cell receptor beta chains were sequenced from one sample in a study of blood T cell repertoires in COVID-19. Some clones are missing from TCRdb's copy, which holds only in-frame ones; the method was immunoSEQ multiplex PCR. The sample has fewer than 300,000 clones; roughly 84% are singletons. The sample taken for sequencing was peripheral blood. All receptors come from an older person with COVID-19, enrolled during active disease.

CDR3 DNA sequence: TGTGCCAGCAGTTATCGGACTAGCGGGACCCTAGCCAAAAACATTCAGTACTTC. Protein sequence: CASSYRTSGTLAKNIQYF. This rearrangement joins TRBV6-2 or TRBV6-3 to TRBJ2-4, with TRBD2 matching over 12 bases. Germline V gives CDR1 MNHEY, CDR2 SVGEGT. This CDR3 contains 18 residues. J gave up 0 bases and V 3 bases, and 6 bases lay outside the gene matches.

This clone was counted once. The CDR3, as DNA: TGTGCCAGTAGGACAAGTTCCGGGACAGGGGCTCCTGAAGCTTTCTTT. Encoded protein: CASRTSSGTGAPEAFF. This rearrangement joins TRBV19 to TRBJ1-1, with 10 bases lining up with TRBD1. J lost 6 bases, V lost 6 bases, and 13 bases had no gene match. CDR1 and CDR2 (germline): LNHDA, SQIVND (reference sequence). There are 16 residues in the CDR3. Filled out from reference TRBV19 and TRBJ1-1, the complete variable domain reads DGGITQSPKYLFRKEGQNVTLSCEQNLNHDAMYWYRQDPGQGLRLIYYSQIVNDFQKGDIAEGYSVSREKKESFPLTVTSAQKNPTAFYLCASRTSSGTGAPEAFFGQGTRLTVV.

The V call is TRBV3-1 (or the pseudogene TRBV3-2), the J call TRBJ2-7; D is ambiguous. The ends were cut back, 3 bases at V and 4 bases at J, with 10 bases in the middle. The germline V gene encodes CDR1 LGHDT and CDR2 YNNKEL (reference sequence). The CDR3 is 13 amino acids. The CDR3 region is CASSHPREYEQYF. CDR3 bases: TGTGCCAGCAGCCACCCTCGAGAATACGAGCAGTACTTC.

This clone was counted only a few times. The V call is TRBV7-9, the J call TRBJ1-4, with no clear D. V was pared by 5 bases and J by 7 bases, with 14 bases between. CDR3 length equals 14 residues. Germline CDR1 and CDR2: SEHNR and FQNEAQ (reference sequence). CDR3 amino acids: CASSLAHSGEKLFF. The CDR3 DNA reads TGTGCCAGCAGCCTGGCACACTCGGGTGAAAAACTGTTTTTT.

Only one count was recorded for this clone. V usage is TRBV9 and J usage is TRBJ2-1, with 14 positions matching TRBD2. V lost 0 bases and J lost 6; bases outside the gene matches: 5. Germline CDR1 reads SGDLS; CDR2 reads YYNGEE. This CDR3 spans 17 amino acids. CDR3: CASSVAGTSGRTNEQFF. CDR3 nucleotide sequence: TGTGCCAGCAGCGTAGCTGGGACTAGCGGGAGAACCAATGAGCAGTTCTTC.

The chain combines TRBV7-9 with TRBJ1-6; maybe TRBD1 (6 bases). The CDR3 has 14 residues. The germline V and J ends were trimmed by 5 bases and 6 bases, with 11 bases remaining between them. Germline loops: CDR1 SEHNR, CDR2 FQNEAQ (reference sequence). The CDR3 nucleotides read TGTGCCAGCAGCCTTCGGGACACTAATTCACCCCTCCACTTT. As protein: CASSLRDTNSPLHF.

V and J are TRBV6-5 and TRBJ1-1; D gene ambiguous. With 0 bases removed from V and 7 bases from J, the gap between germline ends came to 15 bases. Germline V gene sequence: CDR1 MNHEY, CDR2 SVGAGI. CDR3 length: 15 amino acids. The CDR3 region has the DNA TGTGCCAGCAGTTACTCGCGGGGTAACGTGAATGAAGCTTTCTTT. Its translation: CASSYSRGNVNEAFF.

This chain links TRBV10-3 with TRBJ1-5; weak D call: TRBD1 (5 bases). The V gene's germline CDR1 is ENHRY and CDR2 SYGVKD. Trimming took 10 bases from V and 6 from J, leaving 19 bases between them. The CDR3 has 14 residues. CDR3 bases: TGTGCCACGTACGTCGGGGGGAGCGGTCAGCCCCAGCATTTT. The encoded protein is CATYVGGSGQPQHF.

This clone was counted between two and nine times. The J gene is TRBJ1-5, the V gene TRBV12-3 or TRBV12-4; TRBD1 matches at 12 bases. After removal of 5 bases from V and 15 bases from J, the junction contained 8 bases not matched to a gene. This CDR3 has 13 amino acids. CDR3 sequence (DNA): TGTGCCAGCAGTCCTGGCGGGACAGGGGGCCTGCATTTT. This codes for CASSPGGTGGLHF.

This clone came up a few times. V and J are TRBV5-1 and TRBJ1-2, with 10 bases lining up with TRBD1. The V segment lost 2 bases and the J segment 7 bases; nucleotides outside the gene matches: 2. Germline CDR1 is SGHRS and CDR2 is YFSETQ. This CDR3 contains 13 residues. The CDR3 loop is CASSFGTGAGYTF. The CDR3 DNA sequence: TGCGCCAGCAGCTTCGGGACAGGGGCTGGCTACACCTTC. The whole variable domain, remainder taken from reference TRBV5-1 and TRBJ1-2, is KAGVTQTPRYLIKTRGQQVTLSCSPISGHRSVSWYQQTPGQGLQFLFEYFSETQRNKGNFPGRFSGRQFSNSRSEMNVSTLELGDSALYLCASSFGTGAGYTFGSGTRLTVV.

The J gene is TRBJ2-1, the V gene TRBV9; 10 bases map to TRBD2. V gave up 0 bases and J gave up 0 bases; unmatched junction bases: 6. Germline V gives CDR1 SGDLS, CDR2 YYNGEE. The CDR3 spans 18 residues. CDR3 residues: CASSVGLAGASSYNEQFF. The DNA of the CDR3 is TGTGCCAGCAGCGTAGGGCTAGCGGGGGCGAGCTCCTACAATGAGCAGTTCTTC.

The J gene is TRBJ1-3, the V gene TRBV9; maybe TRBD1 (5 bases). Germline CDR1 and CDR2: SGDLS and YYNGEE. CDR3 length: 16 amino acids. V dropped 0 bases and J dropped 4 bases, with 14 bases sitting between them. CDR3: CASSVGEGSGGNTIYF. CDR3 sequence (DNA): TGTGCCAGCAGCGTAGGGGAGGGGTCGGGCGGAAACACCATATATTTT.

The gene calls are TRBV19 and TRBJ1-1; D unclear. Between the trimmed V and J ends, which lost 5 bases and 6 bases, there was a span of 13 bases. The CDR3 consists of 13 residues. The germline V gene encodes CDR1 LNHDA and CDR2 SQIVND (reference sequence). CDR3 in DNA: TGTGCCAGTAGTGGCCAGGCTCCCGCTGAAGCTTTCTTT. Its protein product is CASSGQAPAEAFF. Drawing the rest from reference TRBV19 and TRBJ1-1, the complete variable domain is DGGITQSPKYLFRKEGQNVTLSCEQNLNHDAMYWYRQDPGQGLRLIYYSQIVNDFQKGDIAEGYSVSREKKESFPLTVTSAQKNPTAFYLCASSGQAPAEAFFGQGTRLTVV.

This chain joins TRBV6-6 and TRBJ2-3; 7 bases agree with TRBD2. The CDR3 runs 13 residues. Per the germline V gene, CDR1 is MNHNY and CDR2 is SVGAGI (reference sequence). V lost 6 bases and J lost 7; bases outside the gene matches: 7. CDR3 loop: CASSGTTRNTQYF. The CDR3 DNA reads TGTGCCAGCAGCGGGACTACAAGAAATACGCAGTATTTT.

The rearrangement joins TRBV20-1 to TRBJ2-7, with D uncertain. CDR1 is DFQATT, CDR2 SNEGSKA, per germline (reference sequence). The CDR3 is 11 amino acids. V was clipped by 3 bases and J by 6 bases, with 9 bases between them. The CDR3 loop is CSASLLAEQYF. CDR3 nucleotide sequence: TGCAGTGCTAGCCTCCTGGCCGAGCAGTACTTC.

The CDR3 sequence: CASSREVRDRVFPENQPQHF. CDR3 in DNA: TGCGCCAGCAGCCGAGAAGTCCGGGACAGGGTGTTTCCAGAAAATCAGCCCCAGCATTTT. V gene TRBV4-1 combines with J gene TRBJ1-5; 9 nucleotides agree with TRBD1. The CDR3 totals 20 residues. Losses at the gene ends were 4 bases for V and 4 bases for J; bases not matched to a gene: 20. The germline CDR1 and CDR2 sequences are MGHRA and YSYEKL.

The rearrangement links TRBV30 to TRBJ1-2; no definite D call. The germline CDR1 and CDR2 sequences are GTSNPN and SVGIG (reference sequence). The CDR3 runs to 12 residues. V was shortened by 5 bases and J by 6 bases, with 13 bases between the two germline ends. The CDR3 nucleotides read TGTGCCTGGTTAATTGTGAGGGATGGCTACACCTTC. Its protein product is CAWLIVRDGYTF.

The rearrangement links TRBV12-3 or TRBV12-4 to TRBJ1-1; D is ambiguous. With 8 bases removed from V and 1 base from J, the gap between germline ends came to 8 bases. The CDR3 loop spans 12 amino acids. The CDR3 loop is CASGRENTEAFF. DNA of the CDR3: TGTGCCAGCGGGAGAGAGAACACTGAAGCTTTCTTT.

The chain is built from TRBV9 and TRBJ2-1; maybe TRBD2 (6 bases). The V end was cut by 3 bases, the J end by 3 bases, with 16 bases between. The CDR3 sequence is 16 residues long. The germline V gene has CDR1 SGDLS and CDR2 YYNGEE. CDR3 protein: CASSGRTGGGYNEQFF. DNA for the CDR3: TGTGCCAGCAGCGGCCGAACCGGGGGTGGCTACAATGAGCAGTTCTTC.

The V call is TRBV18, the J call TRBJ2-1; 11 positions agree with TRBD2. V shed 3 bases and J 4 bases; nucleotides not matched to a gene: 2. The CDR3 extends over 15 amino acids. Germline V gives CDR1 KGHSH, CDR2 LQKENI. The CDR3 bases are TGTGCCAGCTCACCCCCTAGCGGGAGGTACAATGAGCAGTTCTTC. Its translation is CASSPPSGRYNEQFF.

About this clone itself: Other DNA sequences in this specimen translate into the identical CDR3. This rearrangement joins TRBV5-6 to TRBJ2-7; a weak D match, TRBD2 (6 bases). Per germline, CDR1 SGHDT and CDR2 YYEEEE. The CDR3 consists of 14 residues. With 1 base removed from V and 3 bases from J, the gap between germline ends came to 11 bases. The CDR3 loop is CASSLPGESYEQYF. In DNA, the CDR3 is TGTGCCAGCAGCTTGCCGGGGGAGAGCTACGAGCAGTACTTC.

V and J are TRBV7-2 and TRBJ2-4; 11 nucleotides agree with TRBD2. The ends lost 4 bases at V and 1 base at J; junction bases unmatched: 6. Germline CDR1 is SGHTA and CDR2 is FQGNSA. CDR3 length: 17 amino acids. The CDR3: CASSSVSSGRAKNIQYF. The CDR3 nucleotides are TGTGCCAGCAGCTCCGTTTCTAGCGGGAGGGCCAAAAACATTCAGTACTTC.

The chain has TRBV5-1 and TRBJ2-7; 7 nucleotides align to TRBD2. Trimming removed 0 bases from V and 6 bases from J; junction bases left unmatched: 6. The CDR3 contains 14 residues. The germline CDR1 and CDR2 sequences are SGHRS and YFSETQ. This CDR3 is CASSLGVAGAEQYF. CDR3 nucleotides: TGCGCCAGCAGCTTGGGTGTCGCGGGAGCCGAGCAGTACTTC.

The chain recombines TRBV3-1 (or the pseudogene TRBV3-2) with TRBJ1-4, with 8 bases aligning to TRBD1. Germline lookup yields CDR1 LGHDT and CDR2 YNNKEL (reference sequence). V was clipped by 4 bases and J by 3 bases; unmatched bases: 4. The CDR3 is made up of 15 amino acids. CDR3: CASSPDRGANEKLFF. CDR3 bases: TGTGCCAGCAGCCCCGACAGGGGAGCTAATGAAAAACTGTTTTTT.

The V call is TRBV6-5, the J call TRBJ1-6; TRBD1 might be the D (6 bases). Germline V gene sequence: CDR1 MNHEY, CDR2 SVGAGI. Trimming took 5 bases from V and 11 from J, leaving 19 bases between them. The CDR3 is 15 residues long. As DNA, the CDR3 is TGTGCCAGCAGTCATCGGGGTTACGGGGGGCCACCCCTCCACTTT. Its protein is CASSHRGYGGPPLHF.

This sequence joins TRBV28 and TRBJ2-7; 9 bases are a match to TRBD2. Trimming removed 1 base from V and 2 bases from J; junction bases left unmatched: 12. This CDR3 spans 18 amino acids. Germline V lookup: CDR1 MDHEN, CDR2 SYDVKM. The CDR3 DNA reads TGTGCCAGCAGTTTATATTTGCGGGAGGGAAAACCCACCTACGAGCAGTACTTC. Protein product: CASSLYLREGKPTYEQYF.

This chain joins TRBV28 and TRBJ1-2, with a possible D match to TRBD1 (6 bases). V was clipped by 5 bases and J by 6 bases, with 16 bases between them. Germline CDR1 MDHEN, CDR2 SYDVKM. This CDR3 contains 14 residues. The DNA of the CDR3 is TGTGCCAGCAGTCCCCGGACAGATAATCATGGCTACACCTTC. This sequence encodes CASSPRTDNHGYTF.

This clone appeared a few times. The rearrangement uses TRBV5-1 and TRBJ1-1; the match to TRBD1 covers 9 bases. Germline V lookup: CDR1 SGHRS, CDR2 YFSETQ. The trim removed 7 bases at V and 3 bases at J, leaving 1 base unmatched. This CDR3 is built from 12 residues. CDR3 amino acids: CASGTGYTEAFF. In DNA form, the CDR3 reads TGCGCCAGCGGGACAGGGTACACTGAAGCTTTCTTT.

The genes are TRBV19 and TRBJ1-2, with D perhaps TRBD1 (5 bases). CDR1 LNHDA and CDR2 SQIVND come from the germline V gene (reference sequence). The CDR3 runs to 14 residues. V was trimmed by 4 bases and J by 1 base, leaving 10 bases between them. DNA of the CDR3: TGTGCCAGTAGTACCTCCAGGGATAACTATGGCTACACCTTC. Residues: CASSTSRDNYGYTF.

The chain combines TRBV27 with TRBJ1-6; TRBD1 matches at 7 bases. With V trimmed by 10 bases and J by 7 bases, 7 bases remained unmatched. From germline, CDR1 is MNHEY and CDR2 SMNVEV (reference sequence). This CDR3 spans 13 amino acids. CDR3 nucleotide sequence: TGTGCCACCAAAGGGGGCGCGAATTCACCCCTCCACTTT. Translation: CATKGGANSPLHF.